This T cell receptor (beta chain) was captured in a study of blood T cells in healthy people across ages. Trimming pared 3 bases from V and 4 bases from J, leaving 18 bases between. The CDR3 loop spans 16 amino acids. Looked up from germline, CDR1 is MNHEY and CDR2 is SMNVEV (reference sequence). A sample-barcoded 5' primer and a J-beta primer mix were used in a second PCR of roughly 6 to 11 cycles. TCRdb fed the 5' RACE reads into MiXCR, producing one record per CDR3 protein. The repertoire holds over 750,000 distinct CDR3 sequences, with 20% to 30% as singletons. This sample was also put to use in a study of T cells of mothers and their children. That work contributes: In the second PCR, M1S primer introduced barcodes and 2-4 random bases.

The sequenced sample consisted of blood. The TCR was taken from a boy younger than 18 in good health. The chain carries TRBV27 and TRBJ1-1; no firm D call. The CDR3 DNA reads TGTGCCAGCAGTTTCGTAGGAAGGGCAGGTAGCACTGAAGCTTTCTTT. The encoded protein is CASSFVGRAGSTEAFF.